The 9 T cell receptor beta chains below all came from one sample that was sequenced in a study of CD8 T cells in ankylosing spondylitis. TCRdb reprocessed the 5' RACE reads with MiXCR, giving one entry per CDR3 protein. The sample lists approximately 250,000 distinct CDR3 sequences, more than 25% occurring once. The specimen was blood, either unsorted or a sorted T cell fraction (not recorded which). The receptors derive from a male donor with ankylosing spondylitis or in good health (not recorded which).

The chain carries TRBV10-2 and TRBJ2-5; D gene ambiguous. Germline V gene lookup returns CDR1 WSHSY and CDR2 SAAADI. The CDR3 extends over 12 amino acids. Trimming shortened V by 0 bases and J by 5 bases, and 4 bases separated the two germline ends. CDR3: CASSESSETQYF. The CDR3 nucleotides are TGCGCCAGCAGTGAGTCCTCGGAGACCCAGTACTTC.

The chain is built from TRBV20-1 and TRBJ2-3, with TRBD1 identical over 10 bases. J was trimmed by 4 bases and V by 0 bases; bases with no gene match: 13. CDR3 length: 18 residues. CDR1 and CDR2 from the germline V gene are DFQATT and SNEGSKA (reference sequence). CDR3 residues: CSARDLRGWDRGADTQYF. The DNA of the CDR3 is TGCAGTGCTAGAGATCTCCGGGGGTGGGACAGGGGTGCAGATACGCAGTATTTT.

This chain's CDR3 is CAISQGQGPNEKLFF. CDR3 nucleotide sequence: TGTGCCATCAGTCAAGGACAGGGTCCTAATGAAAAACTGTTTTTT. This sequence joins TRBV10-3 and TRBJ1-4; TRBD1 matches 8 bases. This CDR3 is built from 15 residues. Germline V gene lookup returns CDR1 ENHRY and CDR2 SYGVKD. J gave up 3 bases and V 5 bases, and 5 bases lay outside the gene matches.

This clonotype showed up just a few times. The rearrangement joins TRBV28 to TRBJ2-1; D gene uncertain. Germline V gene lookup returns CDR1 MDHEN and CDR2 SYDVKM. The V gene lost 4 bases and the J gene lost 8 bases, with 12 bases spanning the gap. The CDR3 contains 13 residues. CDR3 sequence (DNA): TGTGCCAGCAGTTCCAACTACCTTGATGAGCAGTTCTTC. It codes for CASSSNYLDEQFF.

This clonotype was observed a handful of times. The CDR3 here is CASSHNPSGGNEQFF. Here the CDR3 DNA reads TGTGCCAGCAGCCACAACCCTAGCGGGGGCAATGAGCAGTTCTTC. V usage is TRBV4-2 and J usage is TRBJ2-1, with 10 bases matching TRBD2. After removal of 3 bases from V and 6 bases from J, the junction contained 5 bases not matched to a gene. Germline CDR1 LGHNA, CDR2 YNFKEQ. The CDR3 has 15 residues.

This clonotype was seen only a few times. This sequence joins TRBV9 and TRBJ1-6, with 10 bases matching TRBD1. Germline CDR1 reads SGDLS; CDR2 reads YYNGEE. CDR3 length: 15 residues. V trimming: 6 bases; J trimming: 3 bases; junction bases outside the gene matches: 3. The CDR3 is CASTRDRGYNSPLHF. CDR3 DNA sequence: TGTGCCAGCACCCGGGACAGGGGCTATAATTCACCCCTCCACTTT.

This chain uses TRBV6-5 with TRBJ2-1; no reliable D call. Trimming left V 6 bases short and J 5 bases short, with 14 bases between. Per the germline V gene, CDR1 is MNHEY and CDR2 is SVGAGI. This CDR3 region has 14 residues. The CDR3 DNA is TGTGCCAGCAGATTAGACACTGCCCACAATGAGCAGTTCTTC. This encodes CASRLDTAHNEQFF.

This clonotype was observed a single time. The chain carries TRBV6-5 and TRBJ2-3; 11 bases align to TRBD2. The CDR3 spans 17 residues. Germline CDR1 MNHEY, CDR2 SVGAGI. Losses at the gene ends were 2 bases for V and 2 bases for J; bases not matched to a gene: 6. In nucleotides, the CDR3 is TGTGCCAGCAGTTACCTCAAACTAGCGGGGGACACAGATACGCAGTATTTT. It is translated as CASSYLKLAGDTDTQYF.

This clonotype was counted many times. The chain uses TRBV10-3 and TRBJ2-3, with D perhaps being TRBD1 or TRBD2 (5 bases each). The germline V gene encodes CDR1 ENHRY and CDR2 SYGVKD. CDR3 length: 14 amino acids. V shed 5 bases and J shed 5 bases, with 14 bases lying between them. Here the CDR3 DNA reads TGTGCCATCAGTCACCAGGGACGGAAAGATACGCAGTATTTT. This sequence encodes CAISHQGRKDTQYF.